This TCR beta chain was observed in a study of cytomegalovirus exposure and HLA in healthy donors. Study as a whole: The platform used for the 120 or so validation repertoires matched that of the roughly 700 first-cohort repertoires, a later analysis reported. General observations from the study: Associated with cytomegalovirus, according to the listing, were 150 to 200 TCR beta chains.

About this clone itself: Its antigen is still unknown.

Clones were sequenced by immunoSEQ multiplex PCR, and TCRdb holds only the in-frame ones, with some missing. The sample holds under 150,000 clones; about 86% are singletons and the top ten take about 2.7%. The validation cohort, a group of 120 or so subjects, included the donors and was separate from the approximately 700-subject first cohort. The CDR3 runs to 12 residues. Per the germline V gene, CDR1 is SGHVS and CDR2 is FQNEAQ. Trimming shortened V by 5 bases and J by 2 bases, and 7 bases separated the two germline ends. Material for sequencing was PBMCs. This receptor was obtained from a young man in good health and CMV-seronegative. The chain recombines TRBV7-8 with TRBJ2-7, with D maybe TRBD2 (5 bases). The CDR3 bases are TGTGCCAGCAGCACCGGGGCCTACGAGCAGTACTTC. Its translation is CASSTGAYEQYF.